Following are 28 T cell receptor beta chains from one sample sequenced in a study of CD8+ T cells in alopecia areata (dated by TCRdb to 2017 to 2018). Libraries were made using the immunoSEQ multiplex PCR assay. RNA was extracted from all samples and reverse transcribed into cDNA as template for TCR sequencing. Entries here come from immuneACCESS through TCRdb and include only in-frame sequences with V and J called. Some clones fail to appear in such tables; in the studies checked, an unresolved V gene covers under half of the shortfall, and the cause of the remainder is unknown. The sample table shows tens of thousands of clones, and about three fifths are seen once. The leading ten clones occupy approximately 18% of the sample. The specimen sequenced was NKG2D-high CD8+ T cells sorted from blood. The cell subset or site tag for this specimen amounts to: sorted CD8+ NKG2D-high blood T cells. These receptors all stem from a human donor with alopecia areata.

This clone was counted between two and nine times. The chain joins TRBV7-9 to TRBJ2-7; TRBD2 aligns across 7 bases. Trimming took 5 bases from V and 3 from J; bases not matched to a gene: 10. CDR3 length: 15 amino acids. Per germline, CDR1 SEHNR and CDR2 FQNEAQ (reference sequence). The CDR3 region has the DNA TGTGCCAGCAGCCCGGCGTTGGGAGGGTTCTACGAGCAGTACTTC. Amino acids: CASSPALGGFYEQYF.

This clone occurred once. The V call is TRBV29-1, the J call TRBJ2-5; D is tentatively TRBD1 or TRBD2 (5 bases each). CDR3 size: 11 residues. Germline CDR1 reads SQVTM; CDR2 reads ANQGSEA. V lost 3 bases to trimming and J lost 11 bases, with 13 bases between them. The DNA of the CDR3 is TGCAGCGTTGACACGTCGAGGGGACAGTACTTC. Its protein is CSVDTSRGQYF.

V is TRBV27 and J is TRBJ2-7; D unresolved. The CDR3 has 14 amino acids. Germline V gene sequence: CDR1 MNHEY, CDR2 SMNVEV (reference sequence). Trimming stripped 2 bases from V and 0 bases from J, with 8 bases between. CDR3 DNA: TGTGCCAGCAGTTTAACGGATTCCTCCTACGAGCAGTACTTC. As protein: CASSLTDSSYEQYF.

This chain links TRBV5-1 with TRBJ2-3; 10 nucleotides align to TRBD2. V lost 2 bases, J lost 7 bases, and 10 bases stayed unmatched. The CDR3 totals 16 residues. CDR1 SGHRS and CDR2 YFSETQ come from the germline V gene. The CDR3 spells CASSLVVAGGQYTQYF. Here the CDR3 DNA reads TGCGCCAGCAGCTTAGTGGTAGCGGGGGGCCAATATACGCAGTATTTT. The variable domain in full, completed from reference TRBV5-1 and TRBJ2-3, reads KAGVTQTPRYLIKTRGQQVTLSCSPISGHRSVSWYQQTPGQGLQFLFEYFSETQRNKGNFPGRFSGRQFSNSRSEMNVSTLELGDSALYLCASSLVVAGGQYTQYFGPGTRLTVL.

Notes on this clone: A read error is likely here: a far larger clone is one base away. Distinct nucleotide sequences in the sample also encode this CDR3. The J gene is TRBJ2-4, the V gene TRBV7-9; TRBD2 is a possible D gene (5 bases). Trimming removed 5 bases from V and 8 bases from J, with 16 bases in between. The CDR3 has 14 residues. CDR1 SEHNR and CDR2 FQNEAQ come from the germline V gene (reference sequence). In DNA form, the CDR3 reads TGTGCCAGCAGCCAAGATCGATCCGGGGACATTCAGTACTTC. Amino acid sequence: CASSQDRSGDIQYF. The whole variable domain, remainder taken from reference TRBV7-9 and TRBJ2-4, is DTGVSQNPRHKITKRGQNVTFRCDPISEHNRLYWYRQTLGQGPEFLTYFQNEAQLEKSRLLSDRFSAERPKGSFSTLEIQRTEQGDSAMYLCASSQDRSGDIQYFGAGTRLSVL.

The V and J genes are TRBV9 and TRBJ1-1, with D possibly being TRBD1 (5 bases). This CDR3 has 16 residues. Germline V gene sequence: CDR1 SGDLS, CDR2 YYNGEE. The V and J ends lost 3 bases and 2 bases respectively, with 17 bases between them. CDR3 protein: CASSEGTEGLNTEAFF. The CDR3 coding sequence is TGTGCCAGCAGCGAAGGGACCGAGGGTCTAAACACTGAAGCTTTCTTT.

CDR3 nucleotide sequence: TGTGCCAGCAGCTCAACTAGCGACTACGAGCAGTACTTC. Its translation is CASSSTSDYEQYF. V is TRBV2 and J is TRBJ2-7, with 7 positions matching TRBD2. Trimming cost V 6 bases and J 3 bases; bases outside gene matches: 5. Looked up from germline, CDR1 is SNHLY and CDR2 is FYNNEI. This CDR3 is 13 amino acids long.

The chain couples TRBV28 to TRBJ1-1, with a weak D call TRBD1 (6 bases). Per germline, CDR1 MDHEN and CDR2 SYDVKM. The CDR3 consists of 14 residues. Trimming cost V 3 bases and J 1 base, with 9 bases left between them. The CDR3 DNA follows: TGTGCCAGCAGTTTGAACAGGGAGAACACTGAAGCTTTCTTT. Amino acids: CASSLNRENTEAFF.

The chain carries TRBV28 and TRBJ1-2, with 9 bases lining up with TRBD1. Per germline, CDR1 MDHEN and CDR2 SYDVKM. The trim removed 6 bases at V and 4 bases at J, leaving 6 bases unmatched. CDR3 size: 14 residues. The CDR3 nucleotides are TGTGCCAGCAGATGGGACAGGGAAATCTATGGCTACACCTTC. This sequence encodes CASRWDREIYGYTF.

J is TRBJ1-4 and V is TRBV28, with no clear D. Trimming pared 3 bases from V and 4 bases from J, leaving 15 bases between. CDR3 length: 16 residues. Germline V lookup: CDR1 MDHEN, CDR2 SYDVKM. The CDR3 region has the DNA TGTGCCAGCAGTTTCCACGACGGACCTCTTAATGAAAAACTGTTTTTT. The encoded protein is CASSFHDGPLNEKLFF.

This clone occurred a few times. This chain joins TRBV29-1 and TRBJ2-7, with D perhaps being TRBD1 or TRBD2 (6 bases each). The CDR3 spans 12 residues. The ends were cut back, 3 bases at V and 2 bases at J, with 8 bases in the middle. Germline-derived CDR1 and CDR2 are SQVTM and ANQGSEA. In nucleotides, the CDR3 is TGCAGCGTTGAGGGGGGCGCCTACGAGCAGTACTTC. Protein product: CSVEGGAYEQYF.

The chain is built from TRBV29-1 and TRBJ2-2, with 8 bases fitting TRBD1. V was pared by 5 bases and J by 1 base, with 12 bases of the junction left unmatched. The length of the CDR3 is 17 residues. Germline V gene sequence: CDR1 SQVTM, CDR2 ANQGSEA. The CDR3 spells CSVPDITGTGNTGELFF. In DNA, the CDR3 is TGCAGCGTTCCTGACATAACCGGGACAGGGAACACCGGGGAGCTGTTTTTT.

The genes are TRBV18 and TRBJ2-1; D is uncertain. This CDR3 contains 16 residues. V lost 2 bases and J 8 bases, leaving 19 bases between the germline ends. Per germline, CDR1 KGHSH and CDR2 LQKENI. The CDR3 loop reads CASSPIWASRGDEQFF. The DNA for the CDR3 is TGTGCCAGCTCACCAATTTGGGCAAGTCGTGGGGATGAGCAGTTCTTC.

The chain uses TRBV20-1 and TRBJ2-5; D is unclear. The CDR3 contains 10 residues. Per the germline V gene, CDR1 is DFQATT and CDR2 is SNEGSKA (reference sequence). Trimming took 3 bases from V and 8 from J, leaving 7 bases between them. This chain's CDR3 is CSASGVTQYF. DNA for the CDR3: TGCAGTGCTAGTGGGGTTACCCAGTACTTC.

V usage is TRBV25-1 and J usage is TRBJ2-7; a weak D match, TRBD2 (5 bases). Deletions cut 1 base from V and 10 bases from J, with 17 bases between. The germline V gene encodes CDR1 MGHDK and CDR2 SYGVNS. This CDR3 has 14 residues. DNA of the CDR3: TGTGCCAGCAGTGAATTGCCCCCCTTTAGCGTACAGTACTTC. Its protein is CASSELPPFSVQYF.

V and J are TRBV2 and TRBJ2-1; D possibly uses TRBD1 or TRBD2 (7 bases each). CDR1 is SNHLY, CDR2 FYNNEI, per germline. This CDR3 has 13 residues. The V end was cut by 11 bases, the J end by 3 bases, with 14 bases between. The CDR3 protein is CAGGGQSYNEQFF. CDR3 DNA: TGTGCCGGGGGGGGACAGAGCTACAATGAGCAGTTCTTC.

On this clone: Its ends do not fully match the called genes, so a read error is possible. The V and J genes are TRBV2 and TRBJ2-1; D remains unclear. Looked up from germline, CDR1 is SNHLY and CDR2 is FYNNEI. CDR3 size: 13 residues. The CDR3 region is CASGDVSYNEQFF. The CDR3 DNA reads as TGTGCCAGCGGTGACGTGTCCTACAATGAGCAGTTCTTC.

The V gene is TRBV15, the J gene TRBJ1-4, with 8 bases matching TRBD1. CDR1 is LNHNV and CDR2 is YYDKDF in the germline V gene (reference sequence). The V gene end was trimmed by 2 bases and the J gene end by 8 bases; junction bases not matched to a gene: 10. The length of the CDR3 is 16 residues. The chain's CDR3 is CATSRPRDRLEEKLFF. CDR3 nucleotide sequence: TGTGCCACCAGCAGACCCCGGGACAGGTTAGAGGAAAAACTGTTTTTT.

This chain links TRBV4-1 with TRBJ2-5; 7 nucleotides agree with TRBD1. This CDR3 has 14 residues. The germline V gene has CDR1 MGHRA and CDR2 YSYEKL. The ends lost 1 base at V and 6 bases at J; junction bases unmatched: 5. The CDR3 DNA reads TGCGCCAGCAGCCAAGTAACAGGGGAACAGACCCAGTACTTC. Translation: CASSQVTGEQTQYF.

This clone is judged medium-sized. V and J are TRBV28 and TRBJ2-3; 7 positions match TRBD2. V was pared by 5 bases and J by 5 bases, with 10 bases of the junction left unmatched. This CDR3 has 15 residues. Germline V gene data show CDR1 as MDHEN and CDR2 as SYDVKM. The CDR3 DNA is TGTGCCAGCAGTAATAGCCGGGGGGAGGGAGATACGCAGTATTTT. Its protein is CASSNSRGEGDTQYF. Filled out from reference TRBV28 and TRBJ2-3, the complete variable domain reads DVKVTQSSRYLVKRTGEKVFLECVQDMDHENMFWYRQDPGLGLRLIYFSYDVKMKEKGDIPEGYSVSREKKERFSLILESASTNQTSMYLCASSNSRGEGDTQYFGPGTRLTVL.

The V gene is TRBV4-2, the J gene TRBJ2-5; 9 bases fit TRBD2. Trimming at V came to 4 bases and at J to 5 bases, leaving 8 bases not matched to a gene. The CDR3 has 15 amino acids. The germline gives CDR1 LGHNA, CDR2 YNFKEQ. The CDR3 sequence is CASSLDPGLAETQYF. The CDR3 DNA is TGTGCCAGCAGCCTTGACCCCGGACTAGCGGAGACCCAGTACTTC.

The V and J genes are TRBV4-1 and TRBJ2-1, with D possibly being TRBD1 (5 bases). Looked up from germline, CDR1 is MGHRA and CDR2 is YSYEKL. V was pared by 6 bases and J by 6 bases, with 9 bases between. This CDR3 region has 12 residues. The chain's CDR3 is CASSPGFNEQFF. CDR3 DNA sequence: TGCGCCAGCAGTCCAGGGTTCAATGAGCAGTTCTTC.

This rearrangement joins TRBV5-4 to TRBJ2-1, with a weak D call TRBD2 (7 bases). The CDR3 extends over 16 amino acids. The germline CDR1 and CDR2 sequences are SGHNT and YYREEE (reference sequence). V lost 6 bases and J lost 6, with 22 bases in between. Here the CDR3 reads CASIPPEGGAFNEQFF. The CDR3 coding sequence is TGTGCCAGCATCCCGCCGGAAGGGGGGGCCTTCAATGAGCAGTTCTTC.

Here the CDR3 reads CASASTRGGDTQYF. CDR3 nucleotide sequence: TGTGCCAGCGCCTCAACGAGAGGGGGGGATACGCAGTATTTT. The chain is built from TRBV2 and TRBJ2-3, with D perhaps matching TRBD1 or TRBD2 (6 bases each). The CDR3 extends over 14 amino acids. Looked up from germline, CDR1 is SNHLY and CDR2 is FYNNEI. V shed 8 bases and J shed 6 bases, with 18 bases lying between them.

This clone was observed a handful of times. The rearrangement joins TRBV30 to TRBJ2-5, with D perhaps matching TRBD1 (6 bases). In germline, CDR1 is GTSNPN, CDR2 SVGIG (reference sequence). This CDR3 has 16 amino acids. Between the trimmed V and J ends, which lost 2 bases and 2 bases, there was a span of 18 bases. CDR3: CAWSTQGYQLQETQYF. CDR3 coding DNA: TGTGCCTGGAGTACCCAGGGGTATCAGTTACAAGAGACCCAGTACTTC.

This clone came up a few times. CDR3 sequence: CASRGGGWGKETQYF. CDR3 coding DNA: TGTGCCAGCAGGGGAGGAGGGTGGGGCAAAGAGACCCAGTACTTC. The J gene is TRBJ2-5, the V gene TRBV27; TRBD2 might be the D (6 bases). The germline gives CDR1 MNHEY, CDR2 SMNVEV (reference sequence). The CDR3 length is 15 residues. The V end lost 6 bases, the J end lost 3 bases, and 17 bases lay between the germline ends.

V is TRBV9 and J is TRBJ2-1; 7 nucleotides agree with TRBD1. The CDR3 runs 15 residues. Trimming cost V 0 bases and J 8 bases; bases outside gene matches: 8. The germline V gene encodes CDR1 SGDLS and CDR2 YYNGEE. DNA for the CDR3: TGTGCCAGCAGCGTAGTGGGGGACAGTCTACATGAGCAGTTCTTC. Its protein is CASSVVGDSLHEQFF. The complete variable domain, with remaining parts taken from reference TRBV9 and TRBJ2-1, reads DSGVTQTPKHLITATGQRVTLRCSPRSGDLSVYWYQQSLDQGLQFLIQYYNGEERAKGNILERFSAQQFPDLHSELNLSSLELGDSALYFCASSVVGDSLHEQFFGPGTRLTVL.

The chain recombines TRBV5-4 with TRBJ2-2; 9 bases line up with TRBD1. The germline gives CDR1 SGHNT, CDR2 YYREEE (reference sequence). The CDR3 sequence is 14 residues long. Unmatched junction bases numbered 3, after V lost 5 bases and J lost 4 bases. The chain's CDR3 is CASSATGGTGELFF. In DNA form, the CDR3 reads TGTGCCAGCAGTGCGACAGGGGGCACCGGGGAGCTGTTTTTT.